Only a few counts were recorded for the clone carrying this T cell receptor beta chain. Its antigen is undetermined. This entry belongs to a study of CD8 T cells in ankylosing spondylitis. Making use of molecular barcodes, quantitative 5'-RACE generated TCR beta libraries. From the 5' RACE reads, TCRdb called clonotypes with MiXCR, one entry per CDR3 protein. In the table there are hundreds of thousands of distinct CDR3 sequences, over 9.5% of which are singletons. Whole-study results and caveats: Within ankylosing spondylitis blood, a TCR beta motif made up of seven or eight highly homologous variants appeared to be characteristic. A subset of motif variants has previously been described in the synovial fluid and blood of reactive arthritis.

Germline V gene data show CDR1 as DFQATT and CDR2 as SNEGSKA (reference sequence). This CDR3 comprises 13 residues. The chain joins TRBV20-1 to TRBJ2-2; 7 bases are shared with TRBD2. This sequence was found in a male donor with ankylosing spondylitis. Sample: blood, either unsorted or a sorted T cell fraction (not recorded which). Written as DNA, the CDR3 is TGCAGGGCTCGAAGGGGAGGGACCGGGGAGCTGTTTTTT. It codes for CRARRGGTGELFF.